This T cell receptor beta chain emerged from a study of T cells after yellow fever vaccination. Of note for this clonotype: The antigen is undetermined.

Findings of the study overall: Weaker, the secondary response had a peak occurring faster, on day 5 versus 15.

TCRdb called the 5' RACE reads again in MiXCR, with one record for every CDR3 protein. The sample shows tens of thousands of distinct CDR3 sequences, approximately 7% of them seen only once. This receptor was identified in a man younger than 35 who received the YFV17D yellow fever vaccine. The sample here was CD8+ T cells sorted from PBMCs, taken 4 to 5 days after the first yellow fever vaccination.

Here the CDR3 reads CAIRWGDANTGELFF. The CDR3 nucleotides are TGTGCCATCAGATGGGGGGACGCGAACACCGGGGAGCTGTTTTTT. The chain carries TRBV10-3 and TRBJ2-2, with TRBD2 as a possible D gene (6 bases). The germline V gene has CDR1 ENHRY and CDR2 SYGVKD. Trimming removed 6 bases at V and 0 bases at J, with 11 bases between. CDR3 length: 15 amino acids.